One sample yielded the 19 T cell receptor beta chains listed below, sequenced in a study of T cells in Graves' hyperthyroidism and ophthalmopathy. Amplification targeted TCR beta CDR3 regions from RNA transcripts. HTBI primers were the set used in a first-round RT-PCR of the TCR CDR3. A single record per CDR3 protein comes from TCRdb applying MiXCR to the multiplex PCR reads. Of about 520,000 distinct CDR3 sequences listed, around 24% are singletons. The source material was blood. These receptors were obtained from a woman aged 25 to 39 with Graves' ophthalmopathy.

This clonotype was recorded at least ten times. The J gene is TRBJ2-5, the V gene TRBV6-5; 10 nucleotides line up with TRBD2. The J segment lost 2 bases and the V segment lost 7 bases, leaving 16 bases of the junction unmatched. Germline V gene data show CDR1 as MNHEY and CDR2 as SVGAGI. CDR3 length: 18 residues. CDR3 loop: CASNGGATSGAPQETQYF. CDR3 nucleotides: TGTGCCAGCAACGGAGGGGCCACTAGCGGGGCTCCACAAGAGACCCAGTACTTC.

About this clonotype itself: One junction end disagrees with the germline gene, perhaps due to a read error. This rearrangement joins TRBV7-2 to TRBJ2-7; D might be TRBD1 (6 bases). The CDR3 length is 13 residues. Germline V gives CDR1 SGHTA, CDR2 FQGNSA. The CDR3 is CASSFQGKYEQWF. CDR3 nucleotides: TGCGCCAGCAGCTTTCAGGGGAAGTACGAGCAGTGGTTC.

The V and J genes are TRBV12-3 or TRBV12-4 and TRBJ2-2; 9 bases match TRBD1. This CDR3 region has 16 residues. The junction had 8 bases not matched to a gene; V was cut back by 8 bases and J by 1 base. This CDR3 is CASGPPGQGNTGELFF. The CDR3 DNA sequence: TGTGCCAGCGGCCCACCGGGACAGGGGAACACCGGGGAGCTGTTTTTT.

In this sample, this clonotype turned up many times. J is TRBJ2-7 and V is TRBV12-3 or TRBV12-4; D gene unclear. The CDR3 is made up of 12 amino acids. Between the trimmed V and J ends, which lost 7 bases and 3 bases, there was a span of 10 bases. CDR3 coding DNA: TGTGCCAGCATCGGCAAGAACTACGAGCAGTACTTC. Translating it yields CASIGKNYEQYF.

This clonotype has ten or more counts. The CDR3 is CASSFGDEAFF. The DNA of the CDR3 is TGTGCCAGTAGTTTTGGGGACGAAGCTTTCTTT. The chain is built from TRBV19 and TRBJ1-1; possibly TRBD1 for D (5 bases). V was pared by 5 bases and J by 8 bases, with 9 bases between. Per germline, CDR1 LNHDA and CDR2 SQIVND (reference sequence). The CDR3 is made up of 11 amino acids.

The chain couples TRBV28 to TRBJ2-7; TRBD1 aligns across 11 bases. Germline values: CDR1 MDHEN, CDR2 SYDVKM. The V segment lost 10 bases and the J segment 2 bases; nucleotides outside the gene matches: 1. This CDR3 has 12 amino acids. The CDR3 region has the DNA TGTGCCACGGGACAGGGGGCCTACGAGCAGTACTTC. It translates to CATGQGAYEQYF.

Many counts were recorded for this clonotype. The genes are TRBV27 and TRBJ2-7; 10 bases are shared with TRBD1. Trimming removed 3 bases from V and 5 bases from J; junction bases left unmatched: 7. Germline V CDR1 and CDR2: MNHEY, SMNVEV (reference sequence). This CDR3 spans 15 amino acids. The CDR3 DNA reads as TGTGCCAGCAGTTTGACGCTCGGGACAGGGGACGAGCAGTACTTC. It translates to CASSLTLGTGDEQYF.

The rearrangement joins TRBV20-1 to TRBJ2-5; TRBD2 matches 12 bases. In germline, CDR1 is DFQATT, CDR2 SNEGSKA (reference sequence). The CDR3 covers 16 residues. The V and J ends lost 1 base and 1 base, in that order; junction bases with no gene match: 4. The CDR3 nucleotides read TGCAGTGCTAGAGTTACTAGCGGGGGGTTCCAAGAGACCCAGTACTTC. Translated, it gives CSARVTSGGFQETQYF.

This clonotype showed up many times. V usage is TRBV24-1 and J usage is TRBJ2-5; D may match TRBD1 or TRBD2 (5 bases each). From germline, CDR1 is KGHDR and CDR2 SFDVKD. The CDR3 is made up of 15 amino acids. V was shortened by 4 bases and J by 1 base, with 12 bases between the two germline ends. For the CDR3, the DNA is TGTGCCACCAGTGAGAACGCAGGGACCCAAGAGACCCAGTACTTC. This translates into CATSENAGTQETQYF.

This clonotype has a count of ten or more. An end of the junction differs from the germline gene, which may be a read error. The chain employs TRBV12-3 or TRBV12-4 and TRBJ2-4; 7 positions agree with TRBD1. The CDR3 spans 13 residues. CDR3 coding DNA: TGTGCCAGCAGCAGGGGACAGCCGTACATTAAGTACTTC. Translation gives CASSRGQPYIKYF.

This clonotype was recorded at least ten times. The chain employs TRBV19 and TRBJ1-2; the D is unclear. The germline CDR1 and CDR2 sequences are LNHDA and SQIVND (reference sequence). V shed 3 bases and J shed 5 bases, with 4 bases lying between them. CDR3 length: 11 amino acids. Written as DNA, the CDR3 is TGTGCCAGTAGTATGGAGTATGGCTACACCTTC. Its protein product is CASSMEYGYTF. The full variable domain, in which reference TRBV19 and TRBJ1-2 provide the parts outside the CDR3, is DGGITQSPKYLFRKEGQNVTLSCEQNLNHDAMYWYRQDPGQGLRLIYYSQIVNDFQKGDIAEGYSVSREKKESFPLTVTSAQKNPTAFYLCASSMEYGYTFGSGTRLTVV.

There are a few counts of this clonotype. The chain joins TRBV20-1 to TRBJ1-1; the D is unclear. V was cut by 6 bases and J by 6 bases, with 14 bases left in between. The length of the CDR3 is 12 residues. The germline gives CDR1 DFQATT, CDR2 SNEGSKA (reference sequence). For the CDR3, the DNA is TGCAGTGCGACGTCGGGGTTTTCTGAAGCTTTCTTT. This gives the protein CSATSGFSEAFF.

A word on this clonotype: This may stem from a read error, because a much larger clone lies one nucleotide away. This chain joins TRBV5-1 and TRBJ2-7; D may correspond to TRBD1 or TRBD2 (5 bases each). Looked up from germline, CDR1 is SGHRS and CDR2 is YFSETQ. The CDR3 runs to 15 residues. This CDR3 is CASSLALTDSYKQYF. In DNA, the CDR3 is TGCGCCAGCAGCCTAGCCCTGACAGATTCCTACAAGCAGTACTTC.

The V gene is TRBV12-5, the J gene TRBJ1-2; the match to TRBD1 covers 7 bases. Trimming at V came to 1 base and at J to 4 bases, leaving 3 bases not matched to a gene. Germline loops: CDR1 LGHNT, CDR2 FRNRAP. The CDR3 contains 14 residues. CDR3 loop: CASGLGQGPYGYTF. The CDR3 nucleotides are TGTGCTAGTGGTTTGGGACAGGGTCCCTATGGCTACACCTTC.

There are a few counts of this clonotype. Possible read error: a much larger clone is one base away. The chain has TRBV5-1 and TRBJ2-7; no definite D call. This CDR3 spans 11 amino acids. Germline V gives CDR1 SGHRS, CDR2 YFSETQ. The CDR3 region is CASMKDNEQCF. The CDR3 DNA reads TGCGCCAGTATGAAAGATAACGAGCAGTGCTTC. Using reference TRBV5-1 and TRBJ2-7 for the parts outside the CDR3, the full variable domain is KAGVTQTPRYLIKTRGQQVTLSCSPISGHRSVSWYQQTPGQGLQFLFEYFSETQRNKGNFPGRFSGRQFSNSRSEMNVSTLELGDSALYLCASMKDNEQCFGPGTRLTVT.

There are many counts of this clonotype. A much larger clone differs from this one at a single base, so this may be a read error. Lacking the conserved final phenylalanine or tryptophan, this CDR3 likely reflects a read error. V gene TRBV12-3 or TRBV12-4 combines with J gene TRBJ1-5, with a tentative D call TRBD1 (6 bases). This CDR3 region has 18 residues. Between the trimmed V and J ends, which lost 0 bases and 1 base, there was a span of 16 bases. CDR3 region: CASSLAGTYVGSNQPQHL. CDR3 nucleotides: TGTGCCAGCAGTTTAGCCGGGACATACGTGGGAAGCAATCAGCCCCAGCATCTT.

The chain has TRBV5-5 and TRBJ1-1; perhaps TRBD1 as D (6 bases). CDR1 is SGHKS and CDR2 is YYEKEE in the germline V gene (reference sequence). The CDR3 length is 14 residues. V was cut by 7 bases and J by 4 bases, with 17 bases left in between. CDR3: CASGNTGRGTEAFF. The CDR3 DNA reads as TGTGCCAGCGGGAACACAGGGAGGGGCACTGAAGCTTTCTTT.

This clonotype was seen ten or more times. This chain joins TRBV20-1 and TRBJ1-1; 7 positions match TRBD1. This CDR3 has 12 residues. The trim removed 3 bases at V and 4 bases at J, leaving 2 bases unmatched. Germline loops: CDR1 DFQATT, CDR2 SNEGSKA (reference sequence). The CDR3 DNA follows: TGCAGTGCTAGCAACAGGGGCACTGAAGCTTTCTTT. As protein: CSASNRGTEAFF.

V is TRBV12-3 or TRBV12-4 and J is TRBJ2-7, with D possibly being TRBD1 (5 bases). The CDR3 spans 14 residues. Between the trimmed V and J ends, which lost 8 bases and 3 bases, there was a span of 17 bases. The CDR3 DNA is TGTGCCAGCGGCCGAGGAACAGGACACTACGAGCAGTACTTC. This encodes CASGRGTGHYEQYF.